Listed below are T cell receptor beta chains from one sample, sequenced in a study of OX40 agonist ivuxolimab in advanced cancers. Assay used: immunoSEQ multiplex PCR; TCRdb lists only in-frame clones, some missing. This sample carries about 86,000 clones, 87% of them seen once, and the ten largest clones take over 1.2%. This specimen was CD4+ or CD8+ T cells sorted from blood, taken in a trial of the OX40 agonist ivuxolimab. The source is an adult with an advanced solid tumor such as melanoma, head and neck, liver or kidney cancer. Each CDR3 is given with its conserved first and last residue.

J gene: TRBJ2-7
V gene: TRBV5-6
CDR3 protein: CASSLVSGEYEQYF

J gene: TRBJ2-6
V gene: TRBV27
CDR3 protein: CASSFEGARVVAGANVLTF

J gene: TRBJ2-1
V gene: TRBV2
CDR3 protein: CASNPGGRALSLEFF

J gene: TRBJ1-2
V gene: TRBV29-1
CDR3 protein: CSGGQGRGGGYTF

J gene: TRBJ2-7
V gene: TRBV5-1
CDR3 protein: CASSLRGQSSYEQYF

J gene: TRBJ1-4
V gene: TRBV30
CDR3 protein: CAWSEGSRGEKLFF

J gene: TRBJ1-4
V gene: TRBV30
CDR3 protein: CAWGRATNEKLFF

J gene: TRBJ1-2
V gene: TRBV30
CDR3 protein: CAWSRLGFYGYTF

J gene: TRBJ2-5
V gene: TRBV28
CDR3 protein: CASRRGGGYMETQYF

J gene: TRBJ2-1
V gene: TRBV30
CDR3 protein: CAWSWTDEQFF

J gene: TRBJ2-7
V gene: TRBV27
CDR3 protein: CASSFGTSWSHEQYF

J gene: TRBJ2-2
V gene: TRBV5-1
CDR3 protein: CASSLVEGGQIITGELFF

J gene: TRBJ2-5
V gene: TRBV4-1
CDR3 protein: CASSQEGAGETQYF

J gene: TRBJ2-5
V gene: TRBV28
CDR3 protein: CASSPLGWWETQYF

J gene: TRBJ2-7
V gene: TRBV7-9
CDR3 protein: CASSSGQGAAYEQYF

J gene: TRBJ2-2
V gene: TRBV29-1
CDR3 protein: CSTPGLAGGNTGELFF

J gene: TRBJ2-7
V gene: TRBV11-2
CDR3 protein: CASSLALTASGSVSYEQYF

J gene: TRBJ1-6
V gene: TRBV6-5
CDR3 protein: CASSYGGSNSPLHF

J gene: TRBJ1-2
V gene: TRBV11-3
CDR3 protein: CASSMTGLYGYTF

J gene: TRBJ2-1
V gene: TRBV30
CDR3 protein: CAWHRGGNEQFF

J gene: TRBJ1-4
V gene: TRBV7-2
CDR3 protein: CASSFSGKLFF

J gene: TRBJ1-2
V gene: TRBV7-2
CDR3 protein: CASSLGDSTTYGYTF

J gene: TRBJ2-2
V gene: TRBV5-1
CDR3 protein: CASSSGQNTGELFF

J gene: TRBJ2-1
V gene: TRBV4-1
CDR3 protein: CASSQREGLNEQFF

J gene: TRBJ1-6
V gene: TRBV2
CDR3 protein: CASSEPAGGGSPLHF

J gene: TRBJ2-3
V gene: TRBV5-1
CDR3 protein: CASSYSDPRADTQYF

J gene: TRBJ1-1
V gene: TRBV14
CDR3 protein: CASSQVMVRGNTEAFF

J gene: TRBJ1-3
V gene: TRBV2
CDR3 protein: CASSGHSGNTIYF

J gene: TRBJ1-2
V gene: TRBV29-1
CDR3 protein: CSVSWDTF

J gene: TRBJ1-1
V gene: TRBV14
CDR3 protein: CASQSLSLRGQNTEAFF

J gene: TRBJ1-4
V gene: TRBV18
CDR3 protein: CASSPRTTGANEKLFF

J gene: TRBJ2-3
V gene: TRBV30
CDR3 protein: CAWLGQRTDTQYF

J gene: TRBJ1-5
V gene: TRBV7-2
CDR3 protein: CASSTNTGQPQHF

J gene: TRBJ2-2
V gene: TRBV7-2
CDR3 protein: CASSLYRVTQNTGELFF

J gene: TRBJ1-5
V gene: TRBV5-8
CDR3 protein: CASSLIGQPQHF

J gene: TRBJ2-7
V gene: TRBV2
CDR3 protein: CASRSRDRDHEQYF

J gene: TRBJ1-5
V gene: TRBV6-1
CDR3 protein: CASRPGASGQPQHF

J gene: TRBJ2-1
V gene: TRBV5-1
CDR3 protein: CASSLGDIYGGEQFF

J gene: TRBJ2-7
V gene: TRBV7-6
CDR3 protein: CASSLLTGGPYEQYF

J gene: TRBJ2-1
V gene: TRBV11-2
CDR3 protein: CASSLTSGSLGNEQFF

J gene: TRBJ1-3
V gene: TRBV7-6
CDR3 protein: CASSLDKGNTIYF

J gene: TRBJ1-2
V gene: TRBV4-1
CDR3 protein: CASSQERGSGGYTF

J gene: TRBJ2-7
V gene: TRBV28
CDR3 protein: CASSSPGQVQDEQYF

J gene: TRBJ1-1
V gene: TRBV18
CDR3 protein: CASSPATGATNTEAFF

J gene: TRBJ2-4
V gene: TRBV28
CDR3 protein: CAIARGGGNIQYF

J gene: TRBJ2-1
V gene: TRBV4-2
CDR3 protein: CASSPLTRTEQFF

J gene: TRBJ2-5
V gene: TRBV15
CDR3 protein: CATSREIRQAADKLAQYF

J gene: TRBJ2-7
V gene: TRBV10-2
CDR3 protein: CASPTSGSSYEQYF

J gene: TRBJ1-3
V gene: TRBV30
CDR3 protein: CAWSLGNSGNTIYF

J gene: TRBJ2-4
V gene: TRBV27
CDR3 protein: CASSPLIGGGNIQYF

J gene: TRBJ2-3
V gene: TRBV5-1
CDR3 protein: CASISGLAGPTDTQYF

J gene: TRBJ1-2
V gene: TRBV30
CDR3 protein: CAWSLTGNYGYTF

J gene: TRBJ2-5
V gene: TRBV9
CDR3 protein: CASSVEGWGETQYF

J gene: TRBJ1-2
V gene: TRBV25-1
CDR3 protein: CASSEYKGAEGYTF

J gene: TRBJ1-2
V gene: TRBV30
CDR3 protein: CAWSVIEGQGYTF

J gene: TRBJ2-3
V gene: TRBV9
CDR3 protein: CASSVVADTDTQYF

J gene: TRBJ1-5
V gene: TRBV19
CDR3 protein: CASVNRDNQPQHF

J gene: TRBJ1-1
V gene: TRBV6-5
CDR3 protein: CASSTGSTEAFF